This T cell receptor beta chain is from a study of patients and donors after allogeneic stem cell transplantation. TCRdb called the RT-PCR reads again in MiXCR, with one record for every CDR3 protein. The table has 10,000 to 15,000 distinct CDR3 sequences, under 30% seen once. The CDR3 totals 18 residues. V lost 1 base to trimming and J lost 6 bases; unmatched junction nucleotides: 9. Sequenced sample: blood, either unsorted or a sorted T cell fraction (not recorded which). The genes are TRBV12-3 or TRBV12-4 and TRBJ2-1, with 13 nucleotides matching TRBD2. The receptor was isolated from a human donor who was either an allogeneic HSCT recipient or a stem cell or donor lymphocyte infusion donor (not recorded which). It is not recorded whose cells these are; they may come from a transplant donor. The DNA of the CDR3 is TGTGCCAGCAGTTTAGGCTCTGTGGGACTAGCGGGGTTCAATGAGCAGTTCTTC. It yields the protein CASSLGSVGLAGFNEQFF.